This T cell receptor beta chain was recovered during a study of vaccination effects on CD4 cells after COVID-19. Trimming pared 7 bases from V and 1 base from J, leaving 14 bases between. The CDR3 covers 15 residues. Per the germline V gene, CDR1 is MDHEN and CDR2 is SYDVKM. Libraries were prepared by immunoSEQ multiplex PCR; TCRdb keeps only in-frame clonotypes and omits some of them. The table has tens of thousands of clones, just under 75% seen once. About this clone: Its target is not known.

Ahead of sequencing, the ViraFEST assay grew antigen-specific CD4+ T cells using viral peptide pools. It was after more than 8 days of culture that CD4+ T cells were isolated. Of the BNT162b2 and mRNA-1273 vaccines, participants received two doses of one or the other. None of these healthy vaccinees had been infected with SARS-CoV-2 before vaccination. The clonotype originates from a human donor who received a COVID-19 vaccine. The material sequenced was CD4+ T cells from PBMCs cultured with HCoV-229E spike peptides, taken after COVID-19 vaccination. V usage is TRBV28 and J usage is TRBJ1-5; D is unclear. The CDR3 here is CASTPSLGSNQPQHF. CDR3 nucleotide sequence: TGTGCCAGCACCCCCAGCCTTGGGAGCAATCAGCCCCAGCATTTT.